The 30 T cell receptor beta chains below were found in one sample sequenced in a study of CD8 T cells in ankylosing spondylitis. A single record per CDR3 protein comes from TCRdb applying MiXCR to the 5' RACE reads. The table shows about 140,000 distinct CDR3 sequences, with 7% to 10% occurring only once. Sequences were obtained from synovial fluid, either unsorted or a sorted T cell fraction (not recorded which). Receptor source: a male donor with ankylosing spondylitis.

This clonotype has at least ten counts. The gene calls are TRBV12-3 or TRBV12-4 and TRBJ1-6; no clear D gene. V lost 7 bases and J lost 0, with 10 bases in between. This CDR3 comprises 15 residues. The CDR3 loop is CASTSQSSYNSPLHF. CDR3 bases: TGTGCCAGCACGTCTCAGAGCTCCTATAATTCACCCCTCCACTTT.

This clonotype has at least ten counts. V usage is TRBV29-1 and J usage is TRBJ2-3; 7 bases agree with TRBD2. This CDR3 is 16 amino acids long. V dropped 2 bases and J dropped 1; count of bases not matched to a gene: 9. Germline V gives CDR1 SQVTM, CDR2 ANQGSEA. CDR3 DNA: TGCAGCGTTGAAAAGACAGCGGGGACCGGCACAGATACGCAGTATTTT. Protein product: CSVEKTAGTGTDTQYF.

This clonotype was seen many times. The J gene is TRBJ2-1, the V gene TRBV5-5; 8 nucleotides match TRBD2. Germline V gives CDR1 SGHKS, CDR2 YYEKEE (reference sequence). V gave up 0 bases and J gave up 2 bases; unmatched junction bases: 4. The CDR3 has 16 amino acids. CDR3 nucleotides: TGTGCCAGCAGCTTGGGAGCAGCGGGAGCCTACAATGAGCAGTTCTTC. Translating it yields CASSLGAAGAYNEQFF.

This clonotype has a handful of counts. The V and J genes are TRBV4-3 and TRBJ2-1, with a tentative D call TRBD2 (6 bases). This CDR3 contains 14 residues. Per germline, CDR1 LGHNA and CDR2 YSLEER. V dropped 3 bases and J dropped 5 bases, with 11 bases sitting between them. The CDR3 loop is CASSQWRANNEQFF. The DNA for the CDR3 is TGCGCCAGCAGCCAGTGGAGGGCCAACAATGAGCAGTTCTTC.

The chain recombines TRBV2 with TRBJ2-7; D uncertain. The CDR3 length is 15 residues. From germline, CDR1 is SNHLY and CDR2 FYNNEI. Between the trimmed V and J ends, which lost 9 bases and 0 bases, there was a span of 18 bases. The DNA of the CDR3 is TGTGCCAGTCTCAGGTCCCAGCCGAGCTCCTACGAGCAGTACTTC. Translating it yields CASLRSQPSSYEQYF.

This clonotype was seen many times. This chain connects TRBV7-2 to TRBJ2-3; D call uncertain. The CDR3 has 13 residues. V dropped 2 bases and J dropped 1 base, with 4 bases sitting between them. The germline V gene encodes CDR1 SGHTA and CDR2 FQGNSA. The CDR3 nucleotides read TGTGCCAGCAGCTTACTCCGCACAGATACGCAGTATTTT. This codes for CASSLLRTDTQYF.

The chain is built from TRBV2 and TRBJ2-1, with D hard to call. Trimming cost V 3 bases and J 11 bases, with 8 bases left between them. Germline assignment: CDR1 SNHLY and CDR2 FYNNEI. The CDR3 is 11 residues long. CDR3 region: CASSDTGKQFF. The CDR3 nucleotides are TGTGCCAGCAGTGATACTGGGAAGCAGTTCTTC.

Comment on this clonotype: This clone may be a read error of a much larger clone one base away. CDR3 amino acids: CASSDTGAFLYGYTF. DNA of the CDR3: TGTGCCAGCAGCGACACAGGGGCGTTTCTATATGGCTACACCTTC. The V and J genes are TRBV4-2 and TRBJ1-2; 7 nucleotides match TRBD1. V was pared by 5 bases and J by 5 bases, with 11 bases of the junction left unmatched. CDR3 length: 15 residues. In germline, CDR1 is LGHNA, CDR2 YNFKEQ.

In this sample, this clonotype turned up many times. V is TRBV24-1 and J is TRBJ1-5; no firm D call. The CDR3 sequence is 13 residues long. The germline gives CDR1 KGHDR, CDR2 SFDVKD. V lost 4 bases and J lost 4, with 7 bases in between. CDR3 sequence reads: CATSEDGNQPQHF. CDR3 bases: TGTGCCACCAGTGAGGACGGTAATCAGCCCCAGCATTTT.

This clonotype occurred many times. CDR3 DNA: TGTGCCAGTTGGAAAAACAGGGGCTCGAACACTGAAGCTTTCTTT. Its protein product is CASWKNRGSNTEAFF. This sequence joins TRBV6-1 and TRBJ1-1, with 7 bases identical to TRBD1. V was pared by 9 bases and J by 1 base, with 11 bases of the junction left unmatched. CDR3 length: 15 amino acids. Germline V gene data show CDR1 as MNHNS and CDR2 as SASEGT.

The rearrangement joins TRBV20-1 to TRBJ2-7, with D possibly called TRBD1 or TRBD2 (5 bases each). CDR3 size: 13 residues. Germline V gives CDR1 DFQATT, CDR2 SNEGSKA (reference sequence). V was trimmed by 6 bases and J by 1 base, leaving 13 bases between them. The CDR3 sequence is CSAPGPRSYEQYF. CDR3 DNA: TGCAGTGCCCCGGGACCTCGGTCCTACGAGCAGTACTTC.

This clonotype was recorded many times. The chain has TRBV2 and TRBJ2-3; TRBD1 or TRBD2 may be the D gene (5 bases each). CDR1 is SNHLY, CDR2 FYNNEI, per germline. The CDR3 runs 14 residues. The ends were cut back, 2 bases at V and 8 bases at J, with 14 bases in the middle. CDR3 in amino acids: CASSEPGTYATQYF. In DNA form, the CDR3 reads TGTGCCAGCAGTGAACCGGGGACCTATGCTACGCAGTATTTT.

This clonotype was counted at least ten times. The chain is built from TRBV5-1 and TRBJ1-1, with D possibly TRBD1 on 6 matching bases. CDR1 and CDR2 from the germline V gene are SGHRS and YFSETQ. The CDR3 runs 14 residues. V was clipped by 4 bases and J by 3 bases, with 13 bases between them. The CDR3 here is CASSPWGADTEAFF. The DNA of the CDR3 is TGCGCCAGCAGCCCGTGGGGGGCGGACACTGAAGCTTTCTTT.

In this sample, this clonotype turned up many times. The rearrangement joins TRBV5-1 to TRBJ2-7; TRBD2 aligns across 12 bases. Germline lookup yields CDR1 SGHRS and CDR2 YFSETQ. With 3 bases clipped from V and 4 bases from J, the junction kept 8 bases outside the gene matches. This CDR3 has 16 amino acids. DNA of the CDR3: TGCGCCAGCAGCTCGACTAGCGGGAGTTTTGCGTACGAGCAGTACTTC. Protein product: CASSSTSGSFAYEQYF.

The CDR3 here is CASSQMSRQPQHF. The CDR3 nucleotides read TGTGCCAGCAGCCAAATGAGTAGACAGCCCCAGCATTTT. The J gene is TRBJ1-5, the V gene TRBV3-1, with unresolved D. In germline, CDR1 is LGHDT, CDR2 YNNKEL (reference sequence). The V gene lost 2 bases and the J gene lost 7 bases, with 9 bases spanning the gap. This CDR3 is built from 13 residues.

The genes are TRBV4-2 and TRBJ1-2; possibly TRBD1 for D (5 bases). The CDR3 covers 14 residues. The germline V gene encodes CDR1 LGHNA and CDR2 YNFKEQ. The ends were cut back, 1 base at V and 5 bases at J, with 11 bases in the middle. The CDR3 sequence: CASSQVGAKYGYTF. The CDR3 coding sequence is TGTGCCAGCAGCCAAGTAGGGGCGAAGTATGGCTACACCTTC.

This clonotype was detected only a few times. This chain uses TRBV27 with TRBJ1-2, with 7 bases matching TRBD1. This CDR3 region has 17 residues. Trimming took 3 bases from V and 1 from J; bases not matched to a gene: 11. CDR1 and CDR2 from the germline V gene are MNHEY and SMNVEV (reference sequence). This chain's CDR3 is CASSFVGTDKSNYGYTF. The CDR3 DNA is TGTGCCAGCAGTTTCGTCGGGACAGACAAGAGTAACTATGGCTACACCTTC.

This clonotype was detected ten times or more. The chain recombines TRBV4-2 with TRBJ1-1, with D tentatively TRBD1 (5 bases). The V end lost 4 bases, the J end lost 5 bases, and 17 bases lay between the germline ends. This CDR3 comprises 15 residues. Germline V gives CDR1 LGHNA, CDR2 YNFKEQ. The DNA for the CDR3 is TGTGCCAGCAGCCTTGACAGAGCGGGGGGAACTGAAGCTTTCTTT. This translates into CASSLDRAGGTEAFF.

As DNA, the CDR3 is TGTGCCAGCAGGTCCACTAGGAACCACAATGAGCAGTTCTTC. Its translation: CASRSTRNHNEQFF. The chain is built from TRBV5-4 and TRBJ2-1; tentative D call: TRBD2 (5 bases). Trimming left V 5 bases short and J 5 bases short, with 14 bases between. The CDR3 contains 14 residues. In germline, CDR1 is SGHNT, CDR2 YYREEE (reference sequence).

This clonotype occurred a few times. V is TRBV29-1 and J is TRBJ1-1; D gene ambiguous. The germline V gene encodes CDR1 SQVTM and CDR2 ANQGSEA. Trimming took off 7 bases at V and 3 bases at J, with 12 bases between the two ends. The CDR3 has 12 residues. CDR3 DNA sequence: TGCAGCGCTCTCCTTGGGGACACTGAAGCTTTCTTT. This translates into CSALLGDTEAFF. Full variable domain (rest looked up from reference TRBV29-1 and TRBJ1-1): SAVISQKPSRDICQRGTSLTIQCQVDSQVTMMFWYRQQPGQSLTLIATANQGSEATYESGFVIDKFPISRPNLTFSTLTVSNMSPEDSSIYLCSALLGDTEAFFGQGTRLTVV.

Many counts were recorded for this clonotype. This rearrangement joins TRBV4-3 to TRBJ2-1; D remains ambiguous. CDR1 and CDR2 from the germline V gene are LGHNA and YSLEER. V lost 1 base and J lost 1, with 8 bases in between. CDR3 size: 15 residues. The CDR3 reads CASSQGPISYNEQFF. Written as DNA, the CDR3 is TGCGCCAGCAGCCAAGGGCCCATATCCTACAATGAGCAGTTCTTC.

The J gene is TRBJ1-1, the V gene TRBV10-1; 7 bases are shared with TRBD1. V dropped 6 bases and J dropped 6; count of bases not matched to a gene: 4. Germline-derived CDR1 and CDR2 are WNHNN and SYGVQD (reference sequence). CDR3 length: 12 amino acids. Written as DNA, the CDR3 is TGCGCCAGCAGCGCTAGGGGGCCTGAAGCTTTCTTT. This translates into CASSARGPEAFF.

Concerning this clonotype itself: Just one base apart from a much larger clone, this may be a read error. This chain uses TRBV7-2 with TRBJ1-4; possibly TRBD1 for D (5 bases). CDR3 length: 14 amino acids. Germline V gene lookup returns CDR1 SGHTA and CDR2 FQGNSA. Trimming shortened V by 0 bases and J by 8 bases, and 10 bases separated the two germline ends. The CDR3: CASSLAGRYEKLFF. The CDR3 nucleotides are TGTGCCAGCAGCTTAGCGGGGCGCTACGAAAAACTGTTTTTT. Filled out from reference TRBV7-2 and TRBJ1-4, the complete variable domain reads GAGVSQSPSNKVTEKGKDVELRCDPISGHTALYWYRQSLGQGLEFLIYFQGNSAPDKSGLPSDRFSAERTGGSVSTLTIQRTQQEDSAVYLCASSLAGRYEKLFFGSGTQLSVL.

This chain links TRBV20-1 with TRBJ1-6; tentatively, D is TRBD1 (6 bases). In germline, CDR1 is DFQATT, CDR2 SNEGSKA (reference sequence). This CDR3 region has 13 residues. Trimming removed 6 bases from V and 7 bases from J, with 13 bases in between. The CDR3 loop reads CSARTDPNSPLHF. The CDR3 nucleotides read TGCAGTGCCCGGACAGATCCAAATTCACCCCTCCACTTT.

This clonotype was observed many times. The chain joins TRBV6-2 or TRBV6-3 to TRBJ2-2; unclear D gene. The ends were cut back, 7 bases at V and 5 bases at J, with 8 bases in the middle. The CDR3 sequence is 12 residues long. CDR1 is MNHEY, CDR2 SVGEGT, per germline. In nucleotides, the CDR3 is TGTGCCAGCACCGGCGATACCGGGGAGCTGTTTTTT. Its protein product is CASTGDTGELFF.

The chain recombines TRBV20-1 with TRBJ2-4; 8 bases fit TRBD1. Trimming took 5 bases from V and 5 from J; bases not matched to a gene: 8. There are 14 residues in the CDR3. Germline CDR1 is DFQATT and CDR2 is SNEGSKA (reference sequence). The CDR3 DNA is TGCAGTGCTTCCGAAGAGGACAGGGAAAACATTCAGTACTTC. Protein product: CSASEEDRENIQYF.

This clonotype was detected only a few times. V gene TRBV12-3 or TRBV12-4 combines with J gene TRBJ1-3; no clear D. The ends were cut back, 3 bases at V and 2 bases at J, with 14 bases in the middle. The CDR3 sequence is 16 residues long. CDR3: CASSLRTPPPGNTIYF. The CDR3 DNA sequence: TGTGCCAGCAGTTTGCGGACGCCCCCTCCTGGAAACACCATATATTTT.

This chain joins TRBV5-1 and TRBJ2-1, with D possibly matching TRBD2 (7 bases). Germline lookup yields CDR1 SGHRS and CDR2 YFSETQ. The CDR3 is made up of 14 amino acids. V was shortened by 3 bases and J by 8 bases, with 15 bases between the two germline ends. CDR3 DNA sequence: TGCGCCAGCAGCTCCGGAGGGAGGGGGGATGAGCAGTTCTTC. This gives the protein CASSSGGRGDEQFF.

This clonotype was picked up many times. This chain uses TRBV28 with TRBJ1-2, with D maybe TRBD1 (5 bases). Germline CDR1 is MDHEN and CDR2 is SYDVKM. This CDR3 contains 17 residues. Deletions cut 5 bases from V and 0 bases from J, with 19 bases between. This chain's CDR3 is CASSRQRWGSPNYGYTF. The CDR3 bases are TGTGCCAGCAGTCGCCAAAGGTGGGGCAGTCCTAACTATGGCTACACCTTC.

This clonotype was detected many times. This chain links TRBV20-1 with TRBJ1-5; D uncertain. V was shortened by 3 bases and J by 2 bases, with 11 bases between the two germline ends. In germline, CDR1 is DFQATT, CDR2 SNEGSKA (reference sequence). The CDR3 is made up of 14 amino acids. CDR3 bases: TGCAGTGCTAGCCCCCCAGATCGCAATCAGCCCCAGCATTTT. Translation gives CSASPPDRNQPQHF.